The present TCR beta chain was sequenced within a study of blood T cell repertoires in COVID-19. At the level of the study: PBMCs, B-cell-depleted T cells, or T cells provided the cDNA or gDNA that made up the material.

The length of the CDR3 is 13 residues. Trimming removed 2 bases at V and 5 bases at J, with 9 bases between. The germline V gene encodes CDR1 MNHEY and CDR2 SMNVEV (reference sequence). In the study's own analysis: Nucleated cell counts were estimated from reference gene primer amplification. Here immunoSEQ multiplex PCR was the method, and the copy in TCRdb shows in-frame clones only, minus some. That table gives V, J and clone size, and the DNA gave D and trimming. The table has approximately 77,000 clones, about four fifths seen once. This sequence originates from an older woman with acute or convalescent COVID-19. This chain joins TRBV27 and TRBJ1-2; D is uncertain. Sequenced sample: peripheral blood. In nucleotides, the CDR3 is TGTGCCAGCAGTTTAGAACCCAGTTATGGCTACACCTTC. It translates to CASSLEPSYGYTF.